This T cell receptor (beta chain) was identified in a study of blood T cell repertoires in COVID-19. Study-level background: Sites in the United States, Italy and Spain provided acute and convalescent COVID-19 samples.

Under the authors' procedure: Counts of nucleated cells, estimated from reference gene primer amplification, were obtained. Libraries were prepared by immunoSEQ multiplex PCR; TCRdb keeps only in-frame clonotypes and omits some of them. D and trimming come from the DNA, and the V and J calls and clone size come from that table. The repertoire holds 120,000 or so clones, with about four fifths as singletons. This CDR3 has 12 residues. The receptor was derived from a woman between 50 and 59 years old with acute or convalescent COVID-19. The V and J genes are TRBV21-1 and TRBJ1-1; the D call of TRBD1 is as the table states it, not checked on the DNA. TRBV21-1 is recorded as a pseudogene. The sequenced material came from peripheral blood. This CDR3 is CARKDSDTEAFF. The CDR3 bases are TGTGCCAGGAAAGACAGCGACACTGAAGCTTTCTTT.